These 20 T cell receptor beta chains originate from one sample sequenced in a study of monozygotic twins with inflammatory bowel disease. TCRdb reprocessed the 5' RACE reads, keeping one entry per CDR3 protein, no DNA. Its listing shows a few hundred thousand distinct CDR3 sequences. Sequenced sample: blood. All receptors come from a human donor with ulcerative colitis or Crohn's disease, or a healthy co-twin of an affected twin (not recorded which).

This chain links TRBV6-1 with TRBJ2-3; the TCRdb call, TRBD1, lacks DNA for checking. CDR1 MNHNS and CDR2 SASEGT come from the germline V gene. This CDR3 has 15 residues. This chain's CDR3 is CASSTLGGVTDTQYF.

This rearrangement joins TRBV5-1 to TRBJ2-7; the TCRdb D gene call, TRBD1, has no DNA to confirm it. The CDR3 length is 15 residues. Germline lookup yields CDR1 SGHRS and CDR2 YFSETQ. This CDR3 is CASSLAAGAVYEQYF.

The chain recombines TRBV6-5 with TRBJ2-3; TCRdb gives TRBD2 as the D gene, but with no DNA this cannot be confirmed. Germline CDR1 MNHEY, CDR2 SVGAGI. CDR3 length: 18 residues. The chain's CDR3 is CASSYSYLAGGPVDTQYF.

The chain employs TRBV19 and TRBJ2-1; lacking DNA, the TRBD2 call made by TCRdb goes unchecked. Germline V gene lookup returns CDR1 LNHDA and CDR2 SQIVND (reference sequence). This CDR3 has 15 residues. The chain's CDR3 is CASTPGTSGYNEQFF.

V is TRBV14 and J is TRBJ2-1; TCRdb's D gene call, TRBD1, goes unchecked for lack of DNA. CDR3 length: 16 residues. The germline gives CDR1 SGHDN, CDR2 FVKESK. This CDR3 is CAGSQTAGGREYEQFF. Based on the CDR3 plus reference TRBV14 and TRBJ2-1, the full variable domain is EAGVTQFPSHSVIEKGQTVTLRCDPISGHDNLYWYRRVMGKEIKFLLHFVKESKQDESGMPNNRFLAERTGGTYSTLKVQPAELEDSGVYFCAGSQTAGGREYEQFFGPGTRLTVL.

V gene TRBV12-3 or TRBV12-4 combines with J gene TRBJ2-2. This CDR3 comprises 12 residues. CDR3 sequence: CASSFGPGELFF.

The CDR3 protein is CASSLARTGREGNTIYF. This chain connects TRBV7-9 to TRBJ1-3; the TCRdb D gene call, TRBD1, has no DNA to confirm it. CDR1 is SEHNR and CDR2 is FQNEAQ in the germline V gene (reference sequence). This CDR3 is 17 amino acids long.

This chain uses TRBV7-2 with TRBJ2-7; the TRBD2 assignment by TCRdb is unverifiable without DNA. The CDR3 is 14 amino acids. Germline V gives CDR1 SGHTA, CDR2 FQGNSA. The chain's CDR3 is CASSTVAGAGEQYF.

The chain combines TRBV20-1 with TRBJ2-3; the TCRdb D gene call, TRBD1, has no DNA to confirm it. This CDR3 comprises 15 residues. Germline assignment: CDR1 DFQATT and CDR2 SNEGSKA (reference sequence). CDR3 in amino acids: CSAREGAAGTDTQYF.

The chain combines TRBV10-2 with TRBJ2-7. The CDR3 has 13 residues. CDR1 and CDR2 from the germline V gene are WSHSY and SAAADI. The CDR3 sequence is CASSYSAAYEQYF.

The gene calls are TRBV7-2 and TRBJ2-2; TCRdb designates TRBD1, a call that cannot be tested without DNA. CDR1 SGHTA and CDR2 FQGNSA come from the germline V gene. This CDR3 is built from 15 residues. CDR3 sequence reads: CASSLGQSNTGELFF.

CDR3 residues: CASSLFALKGTQYF. The chain carries TRBV12-3 or TRBV12-4 and TRBJ2-3; TCRdb's D call, TRBD2, is unchecked because there is no DNA. The CDR3 totals 14 residues.

The rearrangement links TRBV25-1 to TRBJ2-3; the TRBD2 assignment by TCRdb is unverifiable without DNA. Germline V gene data show CDR1 as MGHDK and CDR2 as SYGVNS. This CDR3 is 16 amino acids long. CDR3 residues: CASSGGLADSTDTQYF.

The rearrangement uses TRBV4-3 and TRBJ2-7; the D gene TCRdb calls, TRBD1, cannot be checked with no DNA. Germline lookup yields CDR1 LGHNA and CDR2 YSLEER. This CDR3 region has 16 residues. Here the CDR3 reads CASSQGGDATAYEQYF.

This CDR3 is CASSQRELDTGELFF. The chain uses TRBV7-9 and TRBJ2-2; the D gene TCRdb calls, TRBD2, cannot be checked with no DNA. The CDR3 spans 15 residues. Per germline, CDR1 SEHNR and CDR2 FQNEAQ (reference sequence).

V is TRBV5-1 and J is TRBJ2-4; as DNA is missing, the TRBD1 call by TCRdb cannot be tested. Germline loops: CDR1 SGHRS, CDR2 YFSETQ. CDR3 length: 15 amino acids. The CDR3 sequence is CASSPGTGGLYIQYF.

The CDR3 loop reads CSVQGADGYTF. The chain employs TRBV29-1 and TRBJ1-2; the TCRdb D gene call, TRBD1, has no DNA to confirm it. The V gene's germline CDR1 is SQVTM and CDR2 ANQGSEA. The CDR3 contains 11 residues. Variable domain in full (rest from reference TRBV29-1 and TRBJ1-2): SAVISQKPSRDICQRGTSLTIQCQVDSQVTMMFWYRQQPGQSLTLIATANQGSEATYESGFVIDKFPISRPNLTFSTLTVSNMSPEDSSIYLCSVQGADGYTFGSGTRLTVV.

The chain couples TRBV7-2 to TRBJ2-7. The CDR3 is made up of 14 amino acids. Germline V lookup: CDR1 SGHTA, CDR2 FQGNSA. This chain's CDR3 is CASSLADKAYEQYF.

The chain employs TRBV12-3 or TRBV12-4 and TRBJ1-2; TCRdb proposes TRBD1, but this gene call is untestable without DNA. The CDR3 consists of 15 residues. CDR3 amino acids: CASSPGGSLNYGYTF.

The CDR3 is CASSLFSLAGETQYF. V and J are TRBV7-9 and TRBJ2-5; without DNA, the TCRdb call of TRBD2 cannot be checked. Germline V CDR1 and CDR2: SEHNR, FQNEAQ (reference sequence). This CDR3 is 15 amino acids long.